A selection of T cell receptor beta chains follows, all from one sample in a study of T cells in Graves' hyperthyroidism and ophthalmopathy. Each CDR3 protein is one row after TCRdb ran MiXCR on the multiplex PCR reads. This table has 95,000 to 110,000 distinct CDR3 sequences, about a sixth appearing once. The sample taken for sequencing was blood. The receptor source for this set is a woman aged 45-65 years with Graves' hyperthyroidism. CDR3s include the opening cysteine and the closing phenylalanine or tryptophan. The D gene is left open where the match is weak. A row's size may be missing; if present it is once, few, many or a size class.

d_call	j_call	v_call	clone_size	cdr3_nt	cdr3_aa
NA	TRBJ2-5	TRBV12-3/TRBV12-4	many	TGTGCCAGCAGTTTCGGCAGCCAAGAGACCCAGTACTTC	CASSFGSQETQYF
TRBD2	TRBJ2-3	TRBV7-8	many	TGTGCCAGCAGCCGAGGGACTATCACAGATACGCAGTATTTT	CASSRGTITDTQYF
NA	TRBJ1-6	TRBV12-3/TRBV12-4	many	TGTGCCAGCAGCACCGGGACACTCTATAATTCACCCCTCCACTTT	CASSTGTLYNSPLHF
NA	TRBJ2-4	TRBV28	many	TGTGCCAGCAGTTTGGGGGTCCTGGGTCTTGACATTCAGTACTTC	CASSLGVLGLDIQYF
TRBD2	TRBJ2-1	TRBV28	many	TGTGCCAGCAGGCAAACTAGCGGGAGGGTGAATGAGCAGTTCTTC	CASRQTSGRVNEQFF
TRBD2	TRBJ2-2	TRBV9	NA	TGTGCCAGCAGCGTCTCTGGCGGGAGCGCTAACACCGGGGAGCTGTTTTTT	CASSVSGGSANTGELFF
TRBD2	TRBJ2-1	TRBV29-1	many	TGCAGCGTTGGCGGGGGCTCCTACAATGAGCAGTTCTTC	CSVGGGSYNEQFF
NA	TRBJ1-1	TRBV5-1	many	TGCGCCAGCAGCTTCTTTTCGGGGGTGAACACTGAAGCTTTCTTT	CASSFFSGVNTEAFF
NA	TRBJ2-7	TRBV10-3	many	TGTGCCATCACATCTGGACAGACCTACGAGCAGTACTTC	CAITSGQTYEQYF
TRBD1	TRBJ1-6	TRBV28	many	TGTGCCAGCGGCGCTGGACAGGGGAATTCACCCCTCCACTTT	CASGAGQGNSPLHF
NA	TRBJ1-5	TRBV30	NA	TGTGCCTGGAGTGTATCTCATAGGGGGGGGCAGGGTGCCCAGCATTTT	CAWSVSHRGGQGAQHF
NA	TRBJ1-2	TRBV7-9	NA	TGTGCCAGCAGCCAAGCGGGGGACTATGGCTACACCTTC	CASSQAGDYGYTF
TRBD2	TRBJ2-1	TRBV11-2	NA	TGTGCCAGCAGCTCCGGGACTAGTTTTTTGTTCTTC	CASSSGTSFLFF
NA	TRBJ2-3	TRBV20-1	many	TGCAGTGCTAGCAGGCCCTCAGGGTCAGATACGCAGTATTTT	CSASRPSGSDTQYF
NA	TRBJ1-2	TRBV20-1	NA	TGCAGTGCTCTCCAGACCGGGCATGGCTACACCTTC	CSALQTGHGYTF
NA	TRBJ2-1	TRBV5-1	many	TGCGCCAGCAGCTTAGCGGAAATCTTATACAATGAGCAGTTCTTC	CASSLAEILYNEQFF
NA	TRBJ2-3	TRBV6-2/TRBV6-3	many	TGTGCCAGCAGTTACGCTATGGCTGATACGCAGTATTTT	CASSYAMADTQYF
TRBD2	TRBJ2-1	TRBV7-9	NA	TGTGCCAGCAGCTTAGCGGGACTAGCGGGAATCCATGAGCAGTTCTTC	CASSLAGLAGIHEQFF
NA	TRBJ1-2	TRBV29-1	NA	TGCAGCGTCCCTTCGGGGCCCCGTCACTATGGCTACACCTTC	CSVPSGPRHYGYTF
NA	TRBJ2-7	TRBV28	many	TGTGCCAGCAGTTCGGGGACTCTCATGTACGAGCAGTACTTC	CASSSGTLMYEQYF